This T cell receptor (beta chain) stems from a study of vaccination effects on CD4 cells after COVID-19. The germline V gene encodes CDR1 LGHNA and CDR2 YNFKEQ. The CDR3 length is 15 residues. V was trimmed by 3 bases and J by 2 bases, leaving 12 bases between them. Clones were read by immunoSEQ multiplex PCR, and TCRdb kept only the in-frame ones, dropping some. The sample includes under 80,000 clones, 78% seen only once; the top ten take 10% to 13%. With respect to this clone: The antigen is unknown.

General study findings and limits: The study found marked clonal contraction of infection- and vaccine-induced clones late after vaccination. There was only 1 of 255 vaccine-induced clones in healthy vaccinees that cross-reacted with common cold coronaviruses.

Antigen-specific CD4+ T cells were expanded with viral peptide pools in the ViraFEST assay before sequencing. Isolating CD4+ T cells followed more than eight days of culture. Negative nucleocapsid antibody tests before and after vaccination confirmed no previous SARS-CoV-2 infection. Supplemented with about 10 IU/ml IL-2 and about 10 ug/ml peptides, fewer than 2.5 million PBMC per well were kept in culture. Cultures received IL-2 medium that replaced half the medium on days 3 and 7. The source is a human donor who received a COVID-19 vaccine. The V and J genes are TRBV4-2 and TRBJ2-3; D assignment may be TRBD1 or TRBD2 (5 bases each). Sequenced here: CD4+ T cells from PBMCs cultured with SARS-CoV-2 spike peptides, sampled before COVID-19 vaccination. CDR3 residues: CASSHPGTVTDTQYF. The CDR3 nucleotides are TGTGCCAGCAGCCACCCGGGGACGGTCACAGATACGCAGTATTTT.